What follows are 32 T cell receptor beta chains derived from one specimen sequenced in a study of blood T cell repertoires in COVID-19 (dated by TCRdb to 2018 to 2020). The library came from the immunoSEQ multiplex PCR assay. In its TCRdb copy, this immuneACCESS table keeps in-frame sequences only and misses some clones. Where compared with another copy, unresolved V genes explain less than half of these, and the others have no known cause. Here the sample has more than 150,000 clones; approximately 79% occur a single time. The biggest ten clones account for roughly 12% of the sample. The sample was peripheral blood. These receptors originate from a man aged 45-65 years who had recovered from COVID-19.

The chain employs TRBV18 and TRBJ2-7, with TRBD2 matching over 7 bases. CDR1 and CDR2 from the germline V gene are KGHSH and LQKENI. The junction had 6 bases not matched to a gene; V was cut back by 1 base and J by 3 bases. The CDR3 totals 15 residues. The CDR3: CASSPRAGEDYEQYF. The CDR3 DNA reads as TGTGCCAGCTCACCACGGGCGGGAGAGGACTACGAGCAGTACTTC. Supplemented by reference TRBV18 and TRBJ2-7, the full variable domain reads NAGVMQNPRHLVRRRGQEARLRCSPMKGHSHVYWYRQLPEEGLKFMVYLQKENIIDESGMPKERFSAEFPKEGPSILRIQQVVRGDSAAYFCASSPRAGEDYEQYFGPGTRLTVT.

The chain is built from TRBV7-6 and TRBJ2-7, with D tentatively TRBD1 (5 bases). V gave up 1 base and J gave up 0 bases, with 7 bases separating them. CDR3 size: 14 residues. Per germline, CDR1 SGHVS and CDR2 FNYEAQ. CDR3 nucleotides: TGTGCCAGCAGCTTAGTCAGGGACTCCTACGAGCAGTACTTC. Translated: CASSLVRDSYEQYF. The full variable domain, with the rest looked up from reference TRBV7-6 and TRBJ2-7, is GAGVSQSPRYKVTKRGQDVALRCDPISGHVSLYWYRQALGQGPEFLTYFNYEAQQDKSGLPNDRFSAERPEGSISTLTIQRTEQRDSAMYRCASSLVRDSYEQYFGPGTRLTVT.

The chain has TRBV21-1 and TRBJ2-1; TRBD2 was called by the table and not checked on the DNA. TRBV21-1 is an annotated pseudogene. This CDR3 contains 17 residues. The CDR3 region is CASSKALWASLRFGQFF. Written as DNA, the CDR3 is TGTGCCAGCAGCAAAGCGCTTTGGGCTAGCTTACGTTTTGGGCAGTTCTTC.

This clone was found a few times. The chain has TRBV7-9 and TRBJ2-5, with TRBD2 matching over 13 bases. V was clipped by 5 bases and J by 5 bases; unmatched bases: 2. Looked up from germline, CDR1 is SEHNR and CDR2 is FQNEAQ (reference sequence). The CDR3 sequence is 14 residues long. CDR3 DNA sequence: TGTGCCAGCAGCCCGGGACTAGCGGGGGAGACCCAGTACTTC. It yields the protein CASSPGLAGETQYF. The whole variable domain, filled in from reference TRBV7-9 and TRBJ2-5, reads DTGVSQNPRHKITKRGQNVTFRCDPISEHNRLYWYRQTLGQGPEFLTYFQNEAQLEKSRLLSDRFSAERPKGSFSTLEIQRTEQGDSAMYLCASSPGLAGETQYFGPGTRLLVL.

The rearrangement uses TRBV11-3 and TRBJ2-6; 10 bases are shared with TRBD2. The CDR3 is 17 residues long. CDR1 is SGHNT and CDR2 is YENEEA in the germline V gene. The V segment lost 7 bases and the J segment 0 bases; nucleotides outside the gene matches: 6. The DNA for the CDR3 is TGTGCCAGCACCATCCTAGCGGGGGTCTCTGGGGCCAACGTCCTGACTTTC. This encodes CASTILAGVSGANVLTF. Full variable domain (rest looked up from reference TRBV11-3 and TRBJ2-6): EAGVVQSPRYKIIEKKQPVAFWCNPISGHNTLYWYLQNLGQGPELLIRYENEEAVDDSQLPKDRFSAERLKGVDSTLKIQPAELGDSAVYLCASTILAGVSGANVLTFGAGSRLTVL.

The chain joins TRBV19 to TRBJ2-7; D possibly corresponds to TRBD2 (5 bases). CDR1 LNHDA and CDR2 SQIVND come from the germline V gene (reference sequence). The CDR3 consists of 14 residues. The ends were cut back, 1 base at V and 8 bases at J, with 15 bases in the middle. The CDR3 sequence is CASSIALGGPQQYF. CDR3 nucleotides: TGTGCCAGTAGTATAGCCCTCGGAGGTCCCCAGCAGTACTTC.

V usage is TRBV6-5 and J usage is TRBJ2-1; D possibly corresponds to TRBD1 (7 bases). Germline-derived CDR1 and CDR2 are MNHEY and SVGAGI. The germline V and J ends were trimmed by 5 bases and 2 bases, with 10 bases remaining between them. This CDR3 contains 14 residues. CDR3 DNA: TGTGCCAGCAGTCCCAGGGGGGCCTACAATGAGCAGTTCTTC. Its protein product is CASSPRGAYNEQFF.

This CDR3 reads CARHTQGYEQYF. CDR3 DNA sequence: TGTGCCAGGCATACACAGGGGTACGAGCAGTACTTC. The V call is TRBV24-1, the J call TRBJ2-7; TRBD1 matches at 7 bases. Trimming took 11 bases from V and 4 from J; bases not matched to a gene: 7. The CDR3 runs 12 residues. Germline V gene lookup returns CDR1 KGHDR and CDR2 SFDVKD.

The chain recombines TRBV29-1 with TRBJ1-1; TRBD1 might be the D (6 bases). Germline CDR1 is SQVTM and CDR2 is ANQGSEA. The CDR3 totals 12 residues. The V and J ends lost 5 bases and 11 bases respectively, with 18 bases between them. The CDR3 loop is CSVSPQGNNAFF. In DNA form, the CDR3 reads TGCAGCGTTTCGCCTCAGGGGAACAATGCTTTCTTT.

This clone occurred a few times. The rearrangement links TRBV2 to TRBJ1-5, with unresolved D. Germline V gives CDR1 SNHLY, CDR2 FYNNEI. CDR3 length: 11 amino acids. The V gene lost 3 bases and the J gene lost 9 bases, with 6 bases spanning the gap. Here the CDR3 DNA reads TGTGCCAGCAGTGATACGCGGCCCCAGCATTTT. Encoded protein: CASSDTRPQHF. Looking up the rest from reference TRBV2 and TRBJ1-5 gives the full variable domain: EPEVTQTPSHQVTQMGQEVILRCVPISNHLYFYWYRQILGQKVEFLVSFYNNEISEKSEIFDDQFSVERPDGSNFTLKIRSTKLEDSAMYFCASSDTRPQHFGDGTRLSIL.

This sequence joins TRBV19 and TRBJ2-3; 10 positions agree with TRBD2. After removal of 6 bases from V and 3 bases from J, the junction contained 12 bases not matched to a gene. The CDR3 extends over 17 amino acids. The germline V gene encodes CDR1 LNHDA and CDR2 SQIVND (reference sequence). CDR3 region: CASSPPSSGSWTDTQYF. In DNA, the CDR3 is TGTGCCAGTAGCCCCCCTTCTAGCGGGAGTTGGACAGATACGCAGTATTTT.

V usage is TRBV20-1 and J usage is TRBJ1-3; perhaps TRBD1 as D (6 bases). V was trimmed by 3 bases and J by 0 bases, leaving 9 bases between them. The CDR3 length is 14 residues. Germline CDR1 is DFQATT and CDR2 is SNEGSKA (reference sequence). CDR3 DNA: TGCAGTGCTAGTGGGGACATCTCTGGAAACACCATATATTTT. Protein sequence: CSASGDISGNTIYF.

This chain links TRBV28 with TRBJ2-2; 10 nucleotides line up with TRBD1. The CDR3 runs 15 residues. Unmatched junction bases numbered 6, after V lost 4 bases and J lost 7 bases. Germline V gene data show CDR1 as MDHEN and CDR2 as SYDVKM. The CDR3 DNA is TGTGCCAGCAGTTCCCGACAGGGGGCAATCGGGGAGCTGTTTTTT. Its translation: CASSSRQGAIGELFF.

Only one count was recorded for this clone. This chain joins TRBV5-4 and TRBJ2-1, with D possibly TRBD2 on 6 matching bases. CDR1 and CDR2 (germline): SGHNT, YYREEE (reference sequence). With 4 bases removed from V and 8 bases from J, the gap between germline ends came to 13 bases. This CDR3 spans 13 amino acids. The CDR3 DNA reads TGTGCCAGCAGCCAATGGACTACCTATGAGCAGTTCTTC. Translation: CASSQWTTYEQFF. The full variable domain, its missing parts supplied by reference TRBV5-4 and TRBJ2-1, is ETGVTQSPTHLIKTRGQQVTLRCSSQSGHNTVSWYQQALGQGPQFIFQYYREEENGRGNFPPRFSGLQFPNYSSELNVNALELDDSALYLCASSQWTTYEQFFGPGTRLTVL.

This sequence joins TRBV30 and TRBJ1-3; possibly TRBD1 for D (5 bases). The CDR3 length is 12 residues. The V gene's germline CDR1 is GTSNPN and CDR2 SVGIG (reference sequence). V was trimmed by 7 bases and J by 2 bases, leaving 9 bases between them. DNA for the CDR3: TGTGCCTTCGGGACTGCTGGAAACACCATATATTTT. Its translation is CAFGTAGNTIYF.

This chain uses TRBV7-2 with TRBJ2-2; 7 nucleotides align to TRBD1. The ends lost 5 bases at V and 0 bases at J; junction bases unmatched: 6. Germline CDR1 reads SGHTA; CDR2 reads FQGNSA. This CDR3 is built from 16 residues. The CDR3 reads CASSRTGTANTGELFF. The CDR3, as DNA: TGTGCCAGCAGCCGTACCGGGACAGCGAACACCGGGGAGCTGTTTTTT. Full variable domain (remainder filled in from reference TRBV7-2 and TRBJ2-2): GAGVSQSPSNKVTEKGKDVELRCDPISGHTALYWYRQSLGQGLEFLIYFQGNSAPDKSGLPSDRFSAERTGGSVSTLTIQRTQQEDSAVYLCASSRTGTANTGELFFGEGSRLTVL.

The chain links TRBV24-1 to TRBJ1-4, with a possible D match to TRBD1 (5 bases). The CDR3 runs 17 residues. Germline assignment: CDR1 KGHDR and CDR2 SFDVKD. The V gene lost 1 base and the J gene lost 4 bases, with 15 bases spanning the gap. DNA for the CDR3: TGTGCCACCAGTGATTTTTATCGGGGGTCATATAATGAAAAACTGTTTTTT. It translates to CATSDFYRGSYNEKLFF.

J is TRBJ2-2 and V is TRBV11-2; 16 nucleotides agree with TRBD2. The germline gives CDR1 SGHAT, CDR2 FQNNGV. V dropped 8 bases and J dropped 5; count of bases not matched to a gene: 8. The CDR3 length is 17 residues. The CDR3 DNA follows: TGTGCCAGCTCTCCGGGACTAGCGGGAGGGGGGACCGGGGAGCTGTTTTTT. Amino acids: CASSPGLAGGGTGELFF.

The gene calls are TRBV19 and TRBJ2-2; D is unresolved. The CDR3 sequence is 14 residues long. Germline V gives CDR1 LNHDA, CDR2 SQIVND (reference sequence). V was pared by 1 base and J by 4 bases, with 7 bases between. Written as DNA, the CDR3 is TGTGCCAGTAGTATAGTTTACGGCACCGGGGAGCTGTTTTTT. Amino acid sequence: CASSIVYGTGELFF.

CDR3 nucleotide sequence: TGCGCCAGCAGCTTGGATAACGGGAGGCAGTTCTTC. It yields the protein CASSLDNGRQFF. This chain uses TRBV5-1 with TRBJ2-1; a possible D gene is TRBD2 (6 bases). Germline lookup yields CDR1 SGHRS and CDR2 YFSETQ. V lost 0 bases and J 12 bases, leaving 10 bases between the germline ends. CDR3 size: 12 residues.

CDR3 coding DNA: TGTGCCTCCAGGCCTCGGATTGGCAAACCCAATGAGCAGTTCTTC. Translated: CASRPRIGKPNEQFF. V and J are TRBV30 and TRBJ2-1; no clear D. V was trimmed by 7 bases and J by 6 bases, leaving 22 bases between them. The CDR3 contains 15 residues. Germline loops: CDR1 GTSNPN, CDR2 SVGIG (reference sequence).

The chain combines TRBV5-1 with TRBJ2-7; TRBD1 matches 9 bases. Germline CDR1 and CDR2: SGHRS and YFSETQ. This CDR3 comprises 15 residues. V gave up 0 bases and J gave up 5 bases; unmatched junction bases: 6. CDR3 sequence reads: CASSLVGQGIHEQYF. The DNA of the CDR3 is TGCGCCAGCAGCTTGGTGGGACAGGGTATCCACGAGCAGTACTTC.

A few counts support this clone. The chain is built from TRBV6-6 and TRBJ1-1; D is unclear. The germline V gene encodes CDR1 MNHNY and CDR2 SVGAGI (reference sequence). The ends were cut back, 6 bases at V and 1 base at J, with 9 bases in the middle. CDR3 length: 13 residues. The CDR3 protein is CASRVRQNTEAFF. For the CDR3, the DNA is TGTGCCAGCAGAGTTAGACAGAACACTGAAGCTTTCTTT.

The chain combines TRBV7-8 with TRBJ1-3; no reliable D call. CDR3 length equals 14 residues. CDR1 and CDR2 (germline): SGHVS, FQNEAQ. Deletions cut 0 bases from V and 2 bases from J, with 5 bases between. CDR3 coding DNA: TGTGCCAGCAGCTTAGCGCCGGCTGGAAACACCATATATTTT. Amino acids: CASSLAPAGNTIYF.

V usage is TRBV24-1 and J usage is TRBJ2-7, with 9 bases identical to TRBD1. This CDR3 is built from 16 residues. V shed 4 bases, J shed 4 bases, and the junction held 10 bases outside the gene matches. CDR1 KGHDR and CDR2 SFDVKD come from the germline V gene. DNA for the CDR3: TGTGCCACCAGTGACAACCGGGACAGGGAACAGTACGAGCAGTACTTC. Encoded protein: CATSDNRDREQYEQYF.

The chain recombines TRBV19 with TRBJ2-5; 8 nucleotides align to TRBD2. Germline loops: CDR1 LNHDA, CDR2 SQIVND (reference sequence). The CDR3 is made up of 16 amino acids. V shed 4 bases and J 4 bases; nucleotides not matched to a gene: 11. CDR3 nucleotides: TGTGCCAGTAGTACCCTCGCAGCGGGAGCTCGAGAGACCCAGTACTTC. The encoded protein is CASSTLAAGARETQYF.

V is TRBV30 and J is TRBJ1-1; D gene unclear. Germline V gene lookup returns CDR1 GTSNPN and CDR2 SVGIG (reference sequence). The CDR3 extends over 13 amino acids. V lost 0 bases and J 5 bases, leaving 10 bases between the germline ends. The CDR3 spells CAWSVFGRTEAFF. In nucleotides, the CDR3 is TGTGCCTGGAGTGTATTTGGCCGTACTGAAGCTTTCTTT.

V is TRBV9 and J is TRBJ1-2; D gene unclear. The germline V gene encodes CDR1 SGDLS and CDR2 YYNGEE. V lost 3 bases to trimming and J lost 5 bases, with 11 bases between them. The CDR3 contains 13 residues. The CDR3 DNA is TGTGCCAGCAGCGAGACTTACCGATATGGCTACACCTTC. Amino acids: CASSETYRYGYTF.

The chain has TRBV19 and TRBJ2-1; 10 nucleotides agree with TRBD2. Germline lookup yields CDR1 LNHDA and CDR2 SQIVND (reference sequence). This CDR3 contains 22 residues. V trimming: 2 bases; J trimming: 0 bases; junction bases outside the gene matches: 19. This chain's CDR3 is CASSIWGLAGDLAGVSYNEQFF. CDR3 bases: TGTGCCAGTAGTATATGGGGTTTAGCAGGGGACCTAGCGGGAGTCTCCTACAATGAGCAGTTCTTC.

This chain connects TRBV28 to TRBJ1-1; D is unclear. The germline gives CDR1 MDHEN, CDR2 SYDVKM. This CDR3 spans 11 amino acids. The V gene lost 10 bases and the J gene lost 5 bases, with 11 bases spanning the gap. CDR3 residues: CATKAGTEAFF. CDR3 sequence (DNA): TGTGCCACAAAGGCGGGGACTGAAGCTTTCTTT.

This chain joins TRBV28 and TRBJ2-7; D is perhaps TRBD1 (6 bases). V lost 5 bases to trimming and J lost 4 bases, with 9 bases between them. The CDR3 length is 12 residues. Germline lookup yields CDR1 MDHEN and CDR2 SYDVKM. The CDR3 sequence is CASSAQGYEQYF. The CDR3 nucleotides are TGTGCCAGCAGTGCACAGGGATACGAGCAGTACTTC.

The V gene is TRBV14, the J gene TRBJ2-1; D gene ambiguous. The germline gives CDR1 SGHDN, CDR2 FVKESK. The ends were cut back, 4 bases at V and 3 bases at J, with 7 bases in the middle. This CDR3 spans 13 amino acids. CDR3 coding DNA: TGTGCCAGCAGCCCGCTGAGCTACAATGAGCAGTTCTTC. Translation gives CASSPLSYNEQFF.